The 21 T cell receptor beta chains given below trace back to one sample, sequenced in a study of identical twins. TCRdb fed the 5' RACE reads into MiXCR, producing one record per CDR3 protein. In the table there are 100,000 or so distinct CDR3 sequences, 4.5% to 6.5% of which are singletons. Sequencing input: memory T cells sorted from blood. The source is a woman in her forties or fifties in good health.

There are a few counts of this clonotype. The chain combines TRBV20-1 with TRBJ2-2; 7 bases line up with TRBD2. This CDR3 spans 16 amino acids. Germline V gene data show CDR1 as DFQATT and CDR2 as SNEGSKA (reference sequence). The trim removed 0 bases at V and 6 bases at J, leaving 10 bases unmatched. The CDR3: CSARDGRRLAAGELFF. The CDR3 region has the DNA TGCAGTGCTAGAGATGGAAGGCGGCTAGCGGCCGGGGAGCTGTTTTTT.

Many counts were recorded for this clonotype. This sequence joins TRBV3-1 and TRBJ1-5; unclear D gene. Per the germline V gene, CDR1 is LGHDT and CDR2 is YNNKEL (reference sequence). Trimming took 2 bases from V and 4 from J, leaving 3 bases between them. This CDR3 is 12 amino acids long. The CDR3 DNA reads TGTGCCAGCAGCCAACTTAATCAGCCCCAGCATTTT. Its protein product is CASSQLNQPQHF.

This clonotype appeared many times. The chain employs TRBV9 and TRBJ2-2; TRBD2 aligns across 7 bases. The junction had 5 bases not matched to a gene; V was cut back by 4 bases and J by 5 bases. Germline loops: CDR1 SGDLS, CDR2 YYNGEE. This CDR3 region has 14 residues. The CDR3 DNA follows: TGTGCCAGCAGCAGGGACGGGGGGACCGGGGAGCTGTTTTTT. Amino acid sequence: CASSRDGGTGELFF.

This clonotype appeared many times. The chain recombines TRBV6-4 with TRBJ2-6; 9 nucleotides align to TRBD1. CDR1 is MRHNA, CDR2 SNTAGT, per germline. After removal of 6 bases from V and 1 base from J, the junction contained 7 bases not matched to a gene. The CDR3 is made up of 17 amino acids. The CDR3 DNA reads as TGTGCCAGCAGCGGGGACAGGGCATTATCTGGGGCCAACGTCCTGACTTTC. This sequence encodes CASSGDRALSGANVLTF.

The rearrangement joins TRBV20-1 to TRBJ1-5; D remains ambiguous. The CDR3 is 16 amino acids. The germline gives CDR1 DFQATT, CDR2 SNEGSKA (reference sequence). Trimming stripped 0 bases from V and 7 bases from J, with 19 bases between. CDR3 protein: CSARETHNTGIQPQHF. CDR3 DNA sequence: TGCAGTGCTAGAGAAACTCATAATACGGGAATCCAGCCCCAGCATTTT.

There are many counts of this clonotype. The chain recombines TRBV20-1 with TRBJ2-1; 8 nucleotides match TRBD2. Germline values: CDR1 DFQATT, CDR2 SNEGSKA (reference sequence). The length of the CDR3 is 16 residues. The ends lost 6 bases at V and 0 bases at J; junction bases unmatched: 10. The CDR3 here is CSAIELAASSYNEQFF. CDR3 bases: TGCAGTGCCATAGAACTAGCGGCGAGCTCCTACAATGAGCAGTTCTTC.

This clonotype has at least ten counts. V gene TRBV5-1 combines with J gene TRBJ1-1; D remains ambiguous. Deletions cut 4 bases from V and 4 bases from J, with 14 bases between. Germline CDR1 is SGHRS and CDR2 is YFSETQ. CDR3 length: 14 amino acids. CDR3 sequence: CASSPGVGGTEAFF. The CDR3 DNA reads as TGCGCCAGCAGCCCGGGAGTTGGTGGCACTGAAGCTTTCTTT.

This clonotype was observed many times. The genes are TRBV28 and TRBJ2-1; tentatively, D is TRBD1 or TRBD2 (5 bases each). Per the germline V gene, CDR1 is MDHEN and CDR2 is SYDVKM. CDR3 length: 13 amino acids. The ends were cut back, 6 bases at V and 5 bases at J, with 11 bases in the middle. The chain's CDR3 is CASSSGTHNEQFF. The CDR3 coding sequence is TGTGCCAGCAGCTCCGGGACCCACAATGAGCAGTTCTTC.

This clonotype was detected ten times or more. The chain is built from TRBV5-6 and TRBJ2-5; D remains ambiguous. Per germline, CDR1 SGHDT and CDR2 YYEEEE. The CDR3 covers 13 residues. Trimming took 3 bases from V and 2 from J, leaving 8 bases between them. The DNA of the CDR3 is TGTGCCAGCAGCTCCGAGCTGCAAGAGACCCAGTACTTC. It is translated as CASSSELQETQYF.

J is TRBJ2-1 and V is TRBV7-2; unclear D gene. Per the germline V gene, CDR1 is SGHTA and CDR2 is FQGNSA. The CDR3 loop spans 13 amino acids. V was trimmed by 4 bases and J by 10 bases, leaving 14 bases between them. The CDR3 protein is CASSYVEVGEQFF. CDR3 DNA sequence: TGTGCCAGCAGCTATGTAGAGGTTGGGGAGCAGTTCTTC.

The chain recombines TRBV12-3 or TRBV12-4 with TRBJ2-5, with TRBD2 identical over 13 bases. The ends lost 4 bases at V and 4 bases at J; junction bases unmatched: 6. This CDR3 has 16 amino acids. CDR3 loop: CASSSKGLAGLETQYF. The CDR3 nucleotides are TGTGCCAGCAGTTCCAAGGGACTAGCGGGATTAGAGACCCAGTACTTC.

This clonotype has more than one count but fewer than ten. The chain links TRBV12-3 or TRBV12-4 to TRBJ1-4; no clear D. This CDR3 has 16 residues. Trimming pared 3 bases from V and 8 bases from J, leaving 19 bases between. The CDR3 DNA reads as TGTGCCAGCAGTTTGGGCCCCGATTACGCTGTAGAAAAACTGTTTTTT. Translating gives CASSLGPDYAVEKLFF.

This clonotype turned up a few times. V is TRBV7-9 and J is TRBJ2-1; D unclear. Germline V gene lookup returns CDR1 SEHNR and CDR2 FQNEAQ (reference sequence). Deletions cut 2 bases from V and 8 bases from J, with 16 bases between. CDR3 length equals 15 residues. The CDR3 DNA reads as TGTGCCAGCAGCTTAAGGCGAATGGGCCGCGATGAGCAGTTCTTC. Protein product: CASSLRRMGRDEQFF. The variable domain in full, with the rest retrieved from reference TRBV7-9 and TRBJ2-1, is DTGVSQNPRHKITKRGQNVTFRCDPISEHNRLYWYRQTLGQGPEFLTYFQNEAQLEKSRLLSDRFSAERPKGSFSTLEIQRTEQGDSAMYLCASSLRRMGRDEQFFGPGTRLTVL.

The CDR3, as DNA: TGTGCCAGCAGTTTATACAGGGGATGGTCGGGGACCTCCTACGAGCAGTACTTC. Amino acids: CASSLYRGWSGTSYEQYF. This sequence joins TRBV28 and TRBJ2-7; 7 bases agree with TRBD1. There are 18 residues in the CDR3. The trim removed 1 base at V and 0 bases at J, leaving 12 bases unmatched. CDR1 is MDHEN, CDR2 SYDVKM, per germline. The whole variable domain, filled in from reference TRBV28 and TRBJ2-7, reads DVKVTQSSRYLVKRTGEKVFLECVQDMDHENMFWYRQDPGLGLRLIYFSYDVKMKEKGDIPEGYSVSREKKERFSLILESASTNQTSMYLCASSLYRGWSGTSYEQYFGPGTRLTVT.

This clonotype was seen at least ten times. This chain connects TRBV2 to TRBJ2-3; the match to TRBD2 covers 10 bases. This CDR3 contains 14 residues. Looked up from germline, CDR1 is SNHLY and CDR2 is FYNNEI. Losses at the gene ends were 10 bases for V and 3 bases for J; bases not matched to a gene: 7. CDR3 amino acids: CATPTSGKTDTQYF. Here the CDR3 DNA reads TGTGCCACACCCACTAGCGGGAAAACAGATACGCAGTATTTT.

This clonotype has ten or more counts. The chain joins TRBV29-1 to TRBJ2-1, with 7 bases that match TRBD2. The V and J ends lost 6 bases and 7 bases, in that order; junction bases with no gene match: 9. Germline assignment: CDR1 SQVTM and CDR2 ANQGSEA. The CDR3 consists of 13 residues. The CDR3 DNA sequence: TGCAGCGTCAAGGAGGGAGGGGTAAATGAGCAGTTCTTC. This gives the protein CSVKEGGVNEQFF.

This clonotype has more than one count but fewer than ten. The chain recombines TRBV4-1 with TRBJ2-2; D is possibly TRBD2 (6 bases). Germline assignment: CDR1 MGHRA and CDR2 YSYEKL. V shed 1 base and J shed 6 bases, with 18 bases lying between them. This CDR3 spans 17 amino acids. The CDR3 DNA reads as TGCGCCAGCAGCCAAGGCGGGGCCGGACTGGCCGCCGGGGAGCTGTTTTTT. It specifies CASSQGGAGLAAGELFF.

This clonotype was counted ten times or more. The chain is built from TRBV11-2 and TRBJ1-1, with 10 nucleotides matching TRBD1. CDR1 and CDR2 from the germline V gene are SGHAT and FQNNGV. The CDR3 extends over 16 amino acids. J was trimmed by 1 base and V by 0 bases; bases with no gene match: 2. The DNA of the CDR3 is TGTGCCAGCAGCTTAGATCGGGACAGGGGGAACACTGAAGCTTTCTTT. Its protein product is CASSLDRDRGNTEAFF.

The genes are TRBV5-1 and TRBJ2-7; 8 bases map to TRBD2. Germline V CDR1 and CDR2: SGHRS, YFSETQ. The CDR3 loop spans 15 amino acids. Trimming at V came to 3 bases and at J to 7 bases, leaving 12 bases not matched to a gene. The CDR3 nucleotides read TGCGCCAGCAGCTATAGCCCAGCGGGAGTTGATGAGCAGTACTTC. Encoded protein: CASSYSPAGVDEQYF.

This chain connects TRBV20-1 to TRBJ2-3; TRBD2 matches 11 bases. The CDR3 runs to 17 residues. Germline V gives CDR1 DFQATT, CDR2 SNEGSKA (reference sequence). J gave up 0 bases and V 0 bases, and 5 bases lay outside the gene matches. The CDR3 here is CSARDPRLAGSTDTQYF. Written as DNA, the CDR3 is TGCAGTGCTAGAGATCCCCGACTAGCGGGAAGCACAGATACGCAGTATTTT.

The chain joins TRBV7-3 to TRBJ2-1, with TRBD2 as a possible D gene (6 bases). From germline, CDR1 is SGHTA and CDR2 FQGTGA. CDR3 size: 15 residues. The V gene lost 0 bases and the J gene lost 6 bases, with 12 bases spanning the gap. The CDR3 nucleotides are TGTGCCAGCAGCTTAACCCCCGGAGGGAGCAATGAGCAGTTCTTC. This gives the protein CASSLTPGGSNEQFF.